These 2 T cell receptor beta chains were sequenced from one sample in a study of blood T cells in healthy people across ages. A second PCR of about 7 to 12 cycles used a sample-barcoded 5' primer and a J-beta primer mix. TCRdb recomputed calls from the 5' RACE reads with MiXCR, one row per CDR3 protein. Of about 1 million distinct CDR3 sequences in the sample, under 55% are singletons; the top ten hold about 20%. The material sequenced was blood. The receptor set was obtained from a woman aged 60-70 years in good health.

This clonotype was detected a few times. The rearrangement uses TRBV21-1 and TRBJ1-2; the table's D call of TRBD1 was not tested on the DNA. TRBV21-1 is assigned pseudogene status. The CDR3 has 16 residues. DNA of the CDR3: TGTGCCAGCACCCTGGACAGGGAAGGGGTTAACTATGGCTACACCTTC. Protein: CASTLDREGVNYGYTF.

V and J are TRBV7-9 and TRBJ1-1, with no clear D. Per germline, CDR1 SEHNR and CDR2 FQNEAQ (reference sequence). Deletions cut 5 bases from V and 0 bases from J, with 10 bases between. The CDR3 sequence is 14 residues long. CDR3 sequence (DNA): TGTGCCAGCAGCCACGTAGGGATGAACACTGAAGCTTTCTTT. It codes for CASSHVGMNTEAFF.